The 10 T cell receptor beta chains presented below share a single source sample, sequenced in a study of CD8+CD57+ T cells in acquired aplastic anemia. Both TCR beta VDJ combination and CDR3 sequence profiling were carried out. Genomic DNA was the template for this profiling. TCRdb processed the reads anew with MiXCR; each CDR3 protein has one entry. This table has fewer than 200,000 distinct CDR3 sequences, 63% appearing once. Sequences were obtained from sorted CD4+, CD8+, or CD8+CD57+ T cells (not recorded which) from PBMCs. These receptors all come from a human donor in good health.

This chain uses TRBV12-3 or TRBV12-4 with TRBJ2-7; 8 bases are shared with TRBD2. V lost 8 bases and J lost 6; bases outside the gene matches: 12. The CDR3 has 14 residues. The DNA of the CDR3 is TGTGCCAGCCAGCGGGGGACATCTCTCTCCGAGCAGTACTTC. It specifies CASQRGTSLSEQYF.

The chain couples TRBV5-1 to TRBJ1-5, with 9 bases identical to TRBD1. The CDR3 has 15 residues. V lost 0 bases, J lost 4 bases, and 2 bases stayed unmatched. Germline values: CDR1 SGHRS, CDR2 YFSETQ. The CDR3 spells CASSLGQGENQPQHF. The CDR3 DNA reads TGCGCCAGCAGCTTGGGACAGGGGGAGAATCAGCCCCAGCATTTT.

This clonotype was seen a handful of times. This rearrangement joins TRBV18 to TRBJ2-7; 8 positions match TRBD1. V was pared by 8 bases and J by 1 base, with 10 bases of the junction left unmatched. CDR3 size: 15 residues. The germline gives CDR1 KGHSH, CDR2 LQKENI. The CDR3 reads CASRITGGRSYEQYF. In DNA, the CDR3 is TGTGCCAGCCGAATTACAGGGGGTAGGTCCTACGAGCAGTACTTC.

The V gene is TRBV5-1, the J gene TRBJ1-6, with 8 bases fitting TRBD1. The length of the CDR3 is 17 residues. Germline CDR1 and CDR2: SGHRS and YFSETQ. V was clipped by 4 bases and J by 2 bases; unmatched bases: 8. CDR3 coding DNA: TGCGCCAGCAGCCTGGACAGGGAGACGACCTATAATTCACCCCTCCACTTT. Amino acids: CASSLDRETTYNSPLHF.

The chain carries TRBV9 and TRBJ2-7, with D possibly called TRBD1 or TRBD2 (5 bases each). Deletions cut 4 bases from V and 6 bases from J, with 20 bases between. CDR1 SGDLS and CDR2 YYNGEE come from the germline V gene. This CDR3 has 15 amino acids. The CDR3 loop is CASSPQSGTAGEQYF. The CDR3 coding sequence is TGTGCCAGCAGCCCACAATCCGGGACCGCAGGCGAGCAGTACTTC.

The rearrangement joins TRBV25-1 to TRBJ2-2; TRBD1 aligns across 7 bases. Per germline, CDR1 MGHDK and CDR2 SYGVNS. V gave up 9 bases and J gave up 5 bases; unmatched junction bases: 6. The CDR3 has 13 residues. CDR3 protein: CASEQGRTGELFF. CDR3 nucleotides: TGTGCCAGTGAACAGGGGCGGACCGGGGAGCTGTTTTTT.

This rearrangement joins TRBV20-1 to TRBJ1-3; D gene uncertain. Trimming stripped 0 bases from V and 4 bases from J, with 7 bases between. The CDR3 consists of 13 residues. Germline V CDR1 and CDR2: DFQATT, SNEGSKA (reference sequence). This CDR3 reads CSAREGRGNTIYF. The CDR3 region has the DNA TGCAGTGCTAGAGAAGGACGAGGAAACACCATATATTTT.

Remarks on this clonotype: The conserved closing phenylalanine or tryptophan is absent in this CDR3, likely reflecting a read error. The DNA is left out, because the CDR3 cannot be placed on it with certainty; the CDR3 is given as TCRdb lists it. The rearrangement uses TRBV7-9 and TRBJ2-2. CDR1 SEHNR and CDR2 FQNEAQ come from the germline V gene (reference sequence). The CDR3 is 12 residues long, ends included. The CDR3 here is CASSLSTGELSL.

This clonotype was recorded a few times. The chain combines TRBV12-3 or TRBV12-4 with TRBJ1-1; a possible D gene is TRBD1 (5 bases). CDR3 length equals 11 residues. V shed 7 bases and J shed 11 bases, with 14 bases lying between them. The CDR3 region has the DNA TGTGCCAGCACCGGTAGAGGGGAGGCTTTCTTT. Its protein is CASTGRGEAFF.

CDR3 DNA sequence: TGTGCCAGCAGTGTGACAATTTCACCCCTCCACTTT. Encoded protein: CASSVTISPLHF. The chain couples TRBV2 to TRBJ1-6; D is unclear. CDR3 length equals 12 residues. Germline loops: CDR1 SNHLY, CDR2 FYNNEI. V was pared by 4 bases and J by 9 bases, with 7 bases between.